In this sample, the clone carrying this T cell receptor beta chain turned up a few times. No antigen is known for it. This CDR3 is also generated by other DNA sequences in the sample. Isolated RNA was reverse transcribed in full, so expressed TCRB transcripts were sequenced. Profiled with immunoSEQ multiplex PCR; TCRdb holds only in-frame clones, not every one. This repertoire shows roughly 140,000 clones, about 9.3% found once; its top ten account for 0.4% to 0.55%. The CDR3 covers 13 residues. Germline lookup yields CDR1 KGHSH and CDR2 LQKENI. Trimming took 0 bases from V and 7 from J; bases not matched to a gene: 0. This specimen comes from a study of beta chain features in type 1 diabetes. Whole-study findings and limits: Significant though moderate, a shortening of TCRB CDR3s appeared in all four CD4+ subsets of Type 1 diabetes patients.

CD4+ naive, central memory, regulatory and stem cell-like memory cells were sorted via CD45RO/CCR7/CD25/CD127/CD95/CD27. Sequenced input: central memory CD4+ T cells from blood. The TCR comes from a man younger than 45 with type 1 diabetes. The genes are TRBV18 and TRBJ2-1; 7 positions agree with TRBD2. The chain's CDR3 is CASSPPGGNEQFF. DNA of the CDR3: TGTGCCAGCTCACCACCGGGGGGGAATGAGCAGTTCTTC.